Presented here are 31 T cell receptor beta chains from one specimen sequenced in a study of blood T cells in healthy people across ages. A second PCR of roughly 7 to 11 cycles used a sample-barcoded 5' primer and a J-beta primer mix. TCRdb reprocessed the 5' RACE reads via MiXCR and lists one record per CDR3 protein. The sample shows approximately 800,000 distinct CDR3 sequences, around three fifths of them seen only once. Material for sequencing was blood. The receptors come from a man aged 35 to 55 in good health.

This clonotype was observed a few times. The gene calls are TRBV2 and TRBJ1-6; a weak D match, TRBD1 (5 bases). Germline CDR1 is SNHLY and CDR2 is FYNNEI. The CDR3 consists of 11 residues. The germline V and J ends were trimmed by 9 bases and 10 bases, with 10 bases remaining between them. The CDR3 loop is CASAQGSPLHF. The CDR3 DNA reads TGTGCCAGTGCGCAGGGCTCACCCCTCCACTTT.

This sequence joins TRBV6-5 and TRBJ2-1; tentatively, D is TRBD1 (6 bases). The V and J ends lost 7 bases and 4 bases respectively, with 14 bases between them. Germline lookup yields CDR1 MNHEY and CDR2 SVGAGI. The CDR3 is 14 residues long. CDR3 in DNA: TGTGCCAGCACTTCCGACAGGAGATACAATGAGCAGTTCTTC. The encoded protein is CASTSDRRYNEQFF.

The chain recombines TRBV20-1 with TRBJ2-5; 11 bases are shared with TRBD2. The length of the CDR3 is 15 residues. V was clipped by 3 bases and J by 1 base; unmatched bases: 4. Germline V gives CDR1 DFQATT, CDR2 SNEGSKA (reference sequence). CDR3 sequence: CSASRLAGRQETQYF. CDR3 DNA sequence: TGCAGTGCTAGCAGACTAGCGGGACGCCAAGAGACCCAGTACTTC.

A few counts support this clonotype. The V gene is TRBV20-1, the J gene TRBJ2-1; 9 bases line up with TRBD1. This CDR3 is built from 15 residues. Germline V gene sequence: CDR1 DFQATT, CDR2 SNEGSKA (reference sequence). Trimming removed 0 bases from V and 3 bases from J; junction bases left unmatched: 3. The CDR3 region is CSARDRGQGYNEQFF. The CDR3 DNA follows: TGCAGTGCTAGAGATCGGGGACAGGGCTACAATGAGCAGTTCTTC.

In this sample, this clonotype turned up once. J is TRBJ2-6 and V is TRBV5-1; no clear D gene. The CDR3 has 18 amino acids. The germline CDR1 and CDR2 sequences are SGHRS and YFSETQ. The germline V and J ends were trimmed by 4 bases and 0 bases, with 17 bases remaining between them. The DNA of the CDR3 is TGCGCCAGCAGCCCGGATGGGGTGCCCAGCTCTGGGGCCAACGTCCTGACTTTC. Translation gives CASSPDGVPSSGANVLTF. Filled out from reference TRBV5-1 and TRBJ2-6, the complete variable domain reads KAGVTQTPRYLIKTRGQQVTLSCSPISGHRSVSWYQQTPGQGLQFLFEYFSETQRNKGNFPGRFSGRQFSNSRSEMNVSTLELGDSALYLCASSPDGVPSSGANVLTFGAGSRLTVL.

The chain employs TRBV7-2 and TRBJ2-4; possibly TRBD2 for D (7 bases). Germline-derived CDR1 and CDR2 are SGHTA and FQGNSA. The V gene lost 5 bases and the J gene lost 6 bases, with 11 bases spanning the gap. The CDR3 length is 13 residues. CDR3 sequence reads: CASSEGGGNIQYF. The DNA of the CDR3 is TGTGCCAGCAGCGAAGGGGGGGGAAACATTCAGTACTTC.

The rearrangement joins TRBV11-2 to TRBJ1-2; 7 positions agree with TRBD1. Germline V gene lookup returns CDR1 SGHAT and CDR2 FQNNGV. Unmatched junction bases numbered 10, after V lost 5 bases and J lost 7 bases. CDR3 size: 14 residues. The CDR3 region is CASSKLQGSSGYTF. CDR3 bases: TGTGCCAGCAGCAAACTACAGGGGTCTTCTGGCTACACCTTC.

This clonotype was found once. Here the CDR3 reads CASREAGEFGEQYF. CDR3 nucleotide sequence: TGTGCCAGCAGAGAAGCGGGAGAGTTTGGCGAGCAGTACTTC. The chain employs TRBV27 and TRBJ2-5; TRBD2 matches at 8 bases. TRBJ2-7 explains the end of the DNA better; the J call may be wrong. The germline V gene encodes CDR1 MNHEY and CDR2 SMNVEV (reference sequence). The CDR3 length is 14 residues.

This clonotype has only a few counts. The chain has TRBV9 and TRBJ1-2; TRBD1 is a possible D gene (6 bases). Per the germline V gene, CDR1 is SGDLS and CDR2 is YYNGEE. The V end lost 0 bases, the J end lost 7 bases, and 22 bases lay between the germline ends. The CDR3 is made up of 17 amino acids. CDR3 DNA: TGTGCCAGCAGCGTAGCGGTCGGGGGGGCGCTGGCTGGTGGCTACACCTTC. Residues: CASSVAVGGALAGGYTF.

The chain recombines TRBV9 with TRBJ1-6; the D gene is possibly TRBD1 (5 bases). Trimming took 4 bases from V and 0 from J, leaving 17 bases between them. This CDR3 spans 18 amino acids. Per the germline V gene, CDR1 is SGDLS and CDR2 is YYNGEE. CDR3: CASSTGTDIVSYNSPLHF. DNA of the CDR3: TGTGCCAGCAGCACTGGGACGGACATAGTCTCCTATAATTCACCCCTCCACTTT. The full variable domain, rest sourced from reference TRBV9 and TRBJ1-6, is DSGVTQTPKHLITATGQRVTLRCSPRSGDLSVYWYQQSLDQGLQFLIQYYNGEERAKGNILERFSAQQFPDLHSELNLSSLELGDSALYFCASSTGTDIVSYNSPLHFGNGTRLTVT.

The rearrangement links TRBV5-1 to TRBJ2-3; TRBD1 aligns across 7 bases. There are 16 residues in the CDR3. V was pared by 7 bases and J by 0 bases, with 11 bases of the junction left unmatched. CDR1 is SGHRS and CDR2 is YFSETQ in the germline V gene. The CDR3 DNA follows: TGCGCCAGCGGCGACAGGGCCGATTCTAGCACAGATACGCAGTATTTT. It encodes CASGDRADSSTDTQYF.

V usage is TRBV20-1 and J usage is TRBJ1-1; D is undetermined. Germline V CDR1 and CDR2: DFQATT, SNEGSKA (reference sequence). V was cut by 6 bases and J by 14 bases, with 34 bases left in between. CDR3 length: 16 amino acids. CDR3 in DNA: TGCAGTGCGAGAAAATTAGCGGGAGGGCCCCATGCTGAGCAGTTCTTT. It codes for CSARKLAGGPHAEQFF.

The rearrangement joins TRBV28 to TRBJ1-2; D unclear. V was clipped by 5 bases and J by 5 bases, with 18 bases between them. The CDR3 spans 15 residues. Germline V gene data show CDR1 as MDHEN and CDR2 as SYDVKM. CDR3 nucleotides: TGTGCCAGCAGTACCGGCCACATCTCGGCTTATGGCTACACCTTC. It is translated as CASSTGHISAYGYTF.

The chain couples TRBV12-5 to TRBJ2-5; D is possibly TRBD2 (5 bases). The J call could be wrong; TRBJ2-7 is a better fit for the DNA end. The CDR3 length is 18 residues. CDR1 and CDR2 from the germline V gene are LGHNT and FRNRAP. The CDR3 nucleotides are TGTGCTAGTGGTTTGGTACTTGGAGGAAACCGGGCGGGTTACGAGCAGTACTTC. Protein: CASGLVLGGNRAGYEQYF.

The gene calls are TRBV28 and TRBJ2-1, with 9 bases matching TRBD2. With 11 bases clipped from V and 0 bases from J, the junction kept 2 bases outside the gene matches. Germline V lookup: CDR1 MDHEN, CDR2 SYDVKM. The CDR3 runs 13 residues. CDR3 loop: CACGGASYNEQFF. The CDR3, as DNA: TGTGCCTGCGGGGGGGCCTCCTACAATGAGCAGTTCTTC.

The gene calls are TRBV27 and TRBJ2-1, with D unclear. Per germline, CDR1 MNHEY and CDR2 SMNVEV (reference sequence). Trimming pared 0 bases from V and 4 bases from J, leaving 10 bases between. This CDR3 is built from 15 residues. The CDR3, as DNA: TGTGCCAGCAGTTTATCGGGGAAAGCTTACAATGAGCAGTTCTTC. Its protein is CASSLSGKAYNEQFF.

J is TRBJ2-5 and V is TRBV25-1; D possibly uses TRBD1 or TRBD2 (5 bases each). This CDR3 has 14 amino acids. The V and J ends lost 6 bases and 5 bases respectively, with 16 bases between them. Germline V gene lookup returns CDR1 MGHDK and CDR2 SYGVNS. In nucleotides, the CDR3 is TGTGCCAGCAGGGACCGAGGGGATATGGAGACCCAGTACTTC. Encoded protein: CASRDRGDMETQYF. Drawing the rest from reference TRBV25-1 and TRBJ2-5, the complete variable domain is EADIYQTPRYLVIGTGKKITLECSQTMGHDKMYWYQQDPGMELHLIHYSYGVNSTEKGDLSSESTVSRIRTEHFPLTLESARPSHTSQYLCASRDRGDMETQYFGPGTRLLVL.

The rearrangement joins TRBV20-1 to TRBJ2-3; D possibly uses TRBD1 or TRBD2 (5 bases each). CDR3 length equals 12 residues. V lost 2 bases, J lost 4 bases, and 7 bases lay in between. Germline-derived CDR1 and CDR2 are DFQATT and SNEGSKA (reference sequence). Here the CDR3 DNA reads TGCAGTGCTAGACAGGGACCAGATACGCAGTATTTT. It is translated as CSARQGPDTQYF.

The chain joins TRBV6-4 to TRBJ2-1; tentative D call: TRBD2 (5 bases). CDR1 and CDR2 (germline): MRHNA, SNTAGT. The CDR3 length is 13 residues. V lost 5 bases, J lost 10 bases, and 15 bases lay in between. CDR3: CASSRGRFVEQFF. CDR3 DNA: TGTGCCAGCAGTAGAGGGCGGTTCGTCGAGCAGTTCTTC.

The V call is TRBV3-1, the J call TRBJ2-6, with D possibly called TRBD1 or TRBD2 (6 bases each). The CDR3 length is 20 residues. The germline V and J ends were trimmed by 0 bases and 0 bases, with 18 bases remaining between them. CDR1 and CDR2 (germline): LGHDT, YNNKEL (reference sequence). The CDR3 DNA follows: TGTGCCAGCAGCCAAGAAGGTTCGGGGGCCGAGAGCTCTGGGGCCAACGTCCTGACTTTC. This sequence encodes CASSQEGSGAESSGANVLTF. Based on the CDR3 plus reference TRBV3-1 and TRBJ2-6, the full variable domain is DTAVSQTPKYLVTQMGNDKSIKCEQNLGHDTMYWYKQDSKKFLKIMFSYNNKELIINETVPNRFSPKSPDKAHLNLHINSLELGDSAVYFCASSQEGSGAESSGANVLTFGAGSRLTVL.

This chain's CDR3 is CASPTGIDEQFF. The CDR3 coding sequence is TGTGCCAGCCCGACGGGTATCGATGAGCAGTTCTTC. The chain links TRBV27 to TRBJ2-1, with no clear D. This CDR3 is 12 amino acids long. The germline V and J ends were trimmed by 8 bases and 8 bases, with 13 bases remaining between them. The germline V gene encodes CDR1 MNHEY and CDR2 SMNVEV (reference sequence).

In its sample, this clonotype was seen a few times. The V call is TRBV20-1, the J call TRBJ2-1; 11 bases align to TRBD2. The CDR3 covers 11 residues. Germline-derived CDR1 and CDR2 are DFQATT and SNEGSKA (reference sequence). CDR3 region: CRLAGEHEQFF. DNA of the CDR3: TGCAGACTAGCGGGAGAACACGAGCAGTTCTTC.

The J gene is TRBJ1-2, the V gene TRBV3-1; TRBD1 matches at 12 bases. CDR3 length: 15 residues. J lost 8 bases, V lost 1 base, and 5 bases had no gene match. Per germline, CDR1 LGHDT and CDR2 YNNKEL (reference sequence). DNA of the CDR3: TGTGCCAGCAGCCAAGCGGGACAGGGGGCGCAAGGCTACACCTTC. Its translation: CASSQAGQGAQGYTF.

The chain joins TRBV7-9 to TRBJ2-7, with a weak D call TRBD2 (6 bases). This CDR3 spans 14 amino acids. Trimming removed 4 bases from V and 3 bases from J, with 13 bases in between. Germline V gene lookup returns CDR1 SEHNR and CDR2 FQNEAQ (reference sequence). The CDR3: CASSSPAGNYEQYF. In DNA, the CDR3 is TGTGCCAGCAGCTCCCCGGCGGGGAACTACGAGCAGTACTTC.

The rearrangement uses TRBV6-1 and TRBJ1-6; D might be TRBD1 (5 bases). The CDR3 contains 15 residues. CDR1 and CDR2 (germline): MNHNS, SASEGT. V was pared by 6 bases and J by 10 bases, with 19 bases between. CDR3 DNA: TGTGCCAGCAGCCCCACCCCAGACAGTGGGTCACCCCTCCACTTT. Amino acids: CASSPTPDSGSPLHF.

The chain carries TRBV7-2 and TRBJ2-7, with TRBD2 as a possible D gene (6 bases). The V end was cut by 1 base, the J end by 1 base, with 14 bases between. Germline V lookup: CDR1 SGHTA, CDR2 FQGNSA. The CDR3 has 16 residues. CDR3 DNA sequence: TGTGCCAGCAGCTTAGTGTCGGGGCGGGATTCCTACGAGCAGTACTTC. Translated: CASSLVSGRDSYEQYF. Variable domain in full (rest from reference TRBV7-2 and TRBJ2-7): GAGVSQSPSNKVTEKGKDVELRCDPISGHTALYWYRQSLGQGLEFLIYFQGNSAPDKSGLPSDRFSAERTGGSVSTLTIQRTQQEDSAVYLCASSLVSGRDSYEQYFGPGTRLTVT.

The V gene is TRBV27, the J gene TRBJ1-2; perhaps TRBD1 as D (5 bases). The V end lost 2 bases, the J end lost 4 bases, and 20 bases lay between the germline ends. The CDR3 is 17 residues long. CDR1 MNHEY and CDR2 SMNVEV come from the germline V gene (reference sequence). The CDR3 DNA follows: TGTGCCAGCAGTTTAATGGCAGGGTCATTAATCTTCTATGGCTACACCTTC. Translating it yields CASSLMAGSLIFYGYTF.

This chain uses TRBV20-1 with TRBJ2-5, with D possibly TRBD1 on 5 matching bases. The V end was cut by 3 bases, the J end by 11 bases, with 22 bases between. The CDR3 extends over 14 amino acids. Germline CDR1 and CDR2: DFQATT and SNEGSKA (reference sequence). The CDR3 spells CSARGRTIGNEQYF. CDR3 coding DNA: TGCAGTGCTAGGGGGCGGACCATTGGGAATGAGCAGTACTTC.

This chain links TRBV3-1 with TRBJ2-1, with D perhaps matching TRBD1 (5 bases). The CDR3 sequence is 16 residues long. Germline V gives CDR1 LGHDT, CDR2 YNNKEL (reference sequence). V lost 1 base and J 7 bases, leaving 17 bases between the germline ends. CDR3 coding DNA: TGTGCCAGCAGCCAAGTATACAGACAGTTCAATAATGAGCAGTTCTTC. As protein: CASSQVYRQFNNEQFF.

J is TRBJ2-5 and V is TRBV28; D is unresolved. The CDR3 has 14 amino acids. Germline V gives CDR1 MDHEN, CDR2 SYDVKM. V lost 4 bases, J lost 5 bases, and 14 bases lay in between. The CDR3 is CASSSDGLEETQYF. CDR3 in DNA: TGTGCCAGCAGTTCGGACGGGTTAGAGGAGACCCAGTACTTC.

This clonotype was picked up one time. This chain links TRBV2 with TRBJ2-5, with D tentatively TRBD2 (6 bases). CDR1 SNHLY and CDR2 FYNNEI come from the germline V gene. The V end was cut by 7 bases, the J end by 11 bases, with 17 bases between. This CDR3 region has 12 residues. The CDR3 reads CASTGAGDEQYF. The DNA of the CDR3 is TGTGCCAGCACGGGAGCTGGGGATGAGCAGTACTTC.